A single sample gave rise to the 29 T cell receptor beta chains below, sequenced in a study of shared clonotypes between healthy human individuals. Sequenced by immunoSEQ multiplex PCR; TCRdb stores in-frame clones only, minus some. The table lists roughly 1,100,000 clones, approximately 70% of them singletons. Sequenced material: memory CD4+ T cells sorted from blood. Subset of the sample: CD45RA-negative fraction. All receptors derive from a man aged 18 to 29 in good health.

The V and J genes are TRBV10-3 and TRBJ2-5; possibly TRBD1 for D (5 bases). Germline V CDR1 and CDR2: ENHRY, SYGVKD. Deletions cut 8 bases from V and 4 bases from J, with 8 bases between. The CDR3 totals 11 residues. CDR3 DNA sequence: TGTGCCATCGGAAGGGGAGAGACCCAGTACTTC. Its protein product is CAIGRGETQYF.

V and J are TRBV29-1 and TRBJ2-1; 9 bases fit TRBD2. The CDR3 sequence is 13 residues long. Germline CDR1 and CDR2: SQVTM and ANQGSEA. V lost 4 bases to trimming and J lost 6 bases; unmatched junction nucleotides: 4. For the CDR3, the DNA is TGCAGCGTTGTGGCGGGAGGGCCCAATGAGCAGTTCTTC. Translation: CSVVAGGPNEQFF.

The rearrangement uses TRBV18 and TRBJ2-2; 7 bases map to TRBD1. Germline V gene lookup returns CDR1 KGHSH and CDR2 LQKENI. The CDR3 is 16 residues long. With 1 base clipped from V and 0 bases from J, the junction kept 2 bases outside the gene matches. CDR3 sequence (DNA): TGTGCCAGCTCACCACTGGACAGGACGAACACCGGGGAGCTGTTTTTT. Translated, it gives CASSPLDRTNTGELFF.

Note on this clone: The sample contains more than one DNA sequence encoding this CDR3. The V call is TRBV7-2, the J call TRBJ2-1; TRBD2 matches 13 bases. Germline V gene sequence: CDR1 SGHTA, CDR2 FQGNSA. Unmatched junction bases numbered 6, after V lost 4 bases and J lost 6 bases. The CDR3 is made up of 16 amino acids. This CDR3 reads CASSSTSGRAGNEQFF. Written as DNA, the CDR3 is TGTGCCAGCAGCTCCACTAGCGGGAGGGCCGGCAATGAGCAGTTCTTC.

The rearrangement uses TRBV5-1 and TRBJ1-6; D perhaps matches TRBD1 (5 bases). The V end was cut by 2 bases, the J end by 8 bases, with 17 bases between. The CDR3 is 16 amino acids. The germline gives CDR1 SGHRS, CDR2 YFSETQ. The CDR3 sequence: CASSFRGPGGDSPLHF. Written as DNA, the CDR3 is TGCGCCAGCAGCTTCCGGGGACCTGGTGGGGATTCACCCCTCCACTTT.

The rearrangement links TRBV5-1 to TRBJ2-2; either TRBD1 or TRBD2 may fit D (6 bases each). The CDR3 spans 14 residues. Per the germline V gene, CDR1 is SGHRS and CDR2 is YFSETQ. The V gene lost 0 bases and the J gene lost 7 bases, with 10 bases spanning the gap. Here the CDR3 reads CASSLEGGHGELFF. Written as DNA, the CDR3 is TGCGCCAGCAGCTTGGAGGGGGGACACGGGGAGCTGTTTTTT.

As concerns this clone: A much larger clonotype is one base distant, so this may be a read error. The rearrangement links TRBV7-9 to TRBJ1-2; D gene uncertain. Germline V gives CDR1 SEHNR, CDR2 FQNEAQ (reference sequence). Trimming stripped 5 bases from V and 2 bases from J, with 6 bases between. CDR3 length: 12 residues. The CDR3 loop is CASSRENYGYTF. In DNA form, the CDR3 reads TGTGCCAGCAGCCGAGAGAACTATGGCTACACCTTC.

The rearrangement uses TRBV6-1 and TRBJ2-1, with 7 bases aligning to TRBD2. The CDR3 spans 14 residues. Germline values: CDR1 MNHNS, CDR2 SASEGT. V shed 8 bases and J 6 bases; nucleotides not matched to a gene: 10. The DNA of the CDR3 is TGTGCCAGCGGATGGGGAGGGCCGGGCAATGAGCAGTTCTTC. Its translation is CASGWGGPGNEQFF.

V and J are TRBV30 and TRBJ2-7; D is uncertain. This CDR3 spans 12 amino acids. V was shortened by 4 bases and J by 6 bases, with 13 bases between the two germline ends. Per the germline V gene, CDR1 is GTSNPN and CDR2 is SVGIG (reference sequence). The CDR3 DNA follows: TGTGCCTGGAAACGGTCCCGGTCCGAGCAGTACTTC. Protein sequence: CAWKRSRSEQYF.

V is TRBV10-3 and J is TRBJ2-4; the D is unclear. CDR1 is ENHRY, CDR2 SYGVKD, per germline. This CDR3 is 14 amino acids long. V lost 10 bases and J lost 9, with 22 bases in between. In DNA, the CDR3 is TGTGCCAGCAACCTTCTGGGCAGATCCAGCATTCAGTACTTC. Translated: CASNLLGRSSIQYF.

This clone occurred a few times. The chain's CDR3 is CASSSYSSDTQYF. The CDR3 DNA follows: TGTGCCAGCAGCTCCTACTCGTCAGATACGCAGTATTTT. The J gene is TRBJ2-3, the V gene TRBV11-2; unclear D gene. V lost 4 bases and J 4 bases, leaving 9 bases between the germline ends. This CDR3 spans 13 amino acids. Germline CDR1 and CDR2: SGHAT and FQNNGV. Combining the CDR3 with reference TRBV11-2 and TRBJ2-3 gives the whole variable domain EAGVAQSPRYKIIEKRQSVAFWCNPISGHATLYWYQQILGQGPKLLIQFQNNGVVDDSQLPKDRFSAERLKGVDSTLKIQPAKLEDSAVYLCASSSYSSDTQYFGPGTRLTVL.

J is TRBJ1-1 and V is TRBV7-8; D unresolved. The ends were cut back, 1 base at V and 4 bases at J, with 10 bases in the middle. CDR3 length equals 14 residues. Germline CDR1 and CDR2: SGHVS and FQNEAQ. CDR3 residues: CASSLGEVTTEAFF. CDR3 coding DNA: TGTGCCAGCAGCTTAGGGGAGGTCACCACTGAAGCTTTCTTT.

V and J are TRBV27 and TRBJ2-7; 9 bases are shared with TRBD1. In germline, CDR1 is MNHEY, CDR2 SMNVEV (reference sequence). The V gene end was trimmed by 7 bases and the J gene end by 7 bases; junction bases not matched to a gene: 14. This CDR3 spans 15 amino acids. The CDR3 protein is CASIKGGQGRGEQYF. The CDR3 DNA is TGTGCCAGCATAAAAGGGGGACAGGGAAGAGGGGAGCAGTACTTC.

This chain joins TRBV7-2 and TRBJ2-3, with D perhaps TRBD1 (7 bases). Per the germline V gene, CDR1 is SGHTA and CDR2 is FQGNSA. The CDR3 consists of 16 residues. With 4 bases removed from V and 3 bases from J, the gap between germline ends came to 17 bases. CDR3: CASSSLGRGATDTQYF. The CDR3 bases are TGTGCCAGCAGCTCCCTGGGCAGGGGGGCGACAGATACGCAGTATTTT.

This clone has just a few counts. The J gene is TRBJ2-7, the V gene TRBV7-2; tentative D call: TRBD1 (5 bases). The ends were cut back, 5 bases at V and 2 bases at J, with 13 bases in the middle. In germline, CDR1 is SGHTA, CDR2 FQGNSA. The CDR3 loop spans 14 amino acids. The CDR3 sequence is CASSLGHSTYEQYF. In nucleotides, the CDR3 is TGTGCCAGCAGCCTCGGACACTCCACCTACGAGCAGTACTTC.

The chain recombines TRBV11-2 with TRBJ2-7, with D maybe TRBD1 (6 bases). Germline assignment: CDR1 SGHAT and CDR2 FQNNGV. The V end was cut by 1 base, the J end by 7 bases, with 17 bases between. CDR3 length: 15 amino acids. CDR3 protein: CASSLGAGVLVEQYF. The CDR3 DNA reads TGTGCCAGCAGCTTAGGCGCAGGGGTCCTAGTGGAGCAGTACTTC.

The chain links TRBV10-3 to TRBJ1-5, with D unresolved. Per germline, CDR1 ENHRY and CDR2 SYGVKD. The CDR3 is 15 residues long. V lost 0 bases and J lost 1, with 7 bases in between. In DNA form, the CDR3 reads TGTGCCATCAGTGAGTCGGCGGGAAGCAATCAGCCCCAGCATTTT. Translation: CAISESAGSNQPQHF.

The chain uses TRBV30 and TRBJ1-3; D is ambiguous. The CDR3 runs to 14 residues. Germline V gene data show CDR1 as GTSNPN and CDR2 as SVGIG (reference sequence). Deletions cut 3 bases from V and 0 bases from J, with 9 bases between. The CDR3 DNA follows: TGTGCCTGGAGAGCACAAACCTCTGGAAACACCATATATTTT. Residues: CAWRAQTSGNTIYF. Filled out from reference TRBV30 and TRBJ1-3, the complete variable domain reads SQTIHQWPATLVQPVGSPLSLECTVEGTSNPNLYWYRQAAGRGLQLLFYSVGIGQISSEVPQNLSASRPQDRQFILSSKKLLLSDSGFYLCAWRAQTSGNTIYFGEGSWLTVV.

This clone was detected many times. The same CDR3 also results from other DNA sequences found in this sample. The CDR3 DNA follows: TGTGCCAGCAGCTGGGGGACAGGGCTTAGCACAGATACGCAGTATTTT. The encoded protein is CASSWGTGLSTDTQYF. The chain recombines TRBV5-4 with TRBJ2-3; 9 bases fit TRBD1. The CDR3 extends over 16 amino acids. J lost 0 bases, V lost 3 bases, and 5 bases had no gene match. Germline CDR1 is SGHNT and CDR2 is YYREEE (reference sequence).

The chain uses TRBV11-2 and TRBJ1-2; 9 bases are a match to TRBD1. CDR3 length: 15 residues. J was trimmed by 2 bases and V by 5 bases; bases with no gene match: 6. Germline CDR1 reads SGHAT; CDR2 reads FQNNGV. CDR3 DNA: TGTGCCAGCAGCGCCAACAGGGGGCGAAACTATGGCTACACCTTC. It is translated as CASSANRGRNYGYTF. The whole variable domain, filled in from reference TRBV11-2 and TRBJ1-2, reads EAGVAQSPRYKIIEKRQSVAFWCNPISGHATLYWYQQILGQGPKLLIQFQNNGVVDDSQLPKDRFSAERLKGVDSTLKIQPAKLEDSAVYLCASSANRGRNYGYTFGSGTRLTVV.

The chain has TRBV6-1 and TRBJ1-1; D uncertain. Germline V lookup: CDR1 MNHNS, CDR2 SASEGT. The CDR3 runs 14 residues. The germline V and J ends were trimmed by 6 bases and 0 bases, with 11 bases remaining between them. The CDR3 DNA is TGTGCCAGCAGATTACGAGGACTGAACACTGAAGCTTTCTTT. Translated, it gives CASRLRGLNTEAFF.

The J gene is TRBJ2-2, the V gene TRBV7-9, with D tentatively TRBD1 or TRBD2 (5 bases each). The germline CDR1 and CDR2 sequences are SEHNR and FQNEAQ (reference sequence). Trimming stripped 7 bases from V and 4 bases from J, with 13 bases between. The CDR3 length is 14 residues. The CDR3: CASIRRDGTGELFF. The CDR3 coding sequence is TGTGCCAGCATTCGACGGGACGGCACCGGGGAGCTGTTTTTT. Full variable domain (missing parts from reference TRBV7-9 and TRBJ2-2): DTGVSQNPRHKITKRGQNVTFRCDPISEHNRLYWYRQTLGQGPEFLTYFQNEAQLEKSRLLSDRFSAERPKGSFSTLEIQRTEQGDSAMYLCASIRRDGTGELFFGEGSRLTVL.

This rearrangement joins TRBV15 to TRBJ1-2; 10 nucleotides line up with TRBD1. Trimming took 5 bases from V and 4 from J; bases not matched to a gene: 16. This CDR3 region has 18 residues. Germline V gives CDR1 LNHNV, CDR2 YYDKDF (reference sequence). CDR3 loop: CATSFAGQGTRETYGYTF. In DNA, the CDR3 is TGTGCCACCAGCTTCGCGGGACAGGGGACAAGAGAAACCTATGGCTACACCTTC.

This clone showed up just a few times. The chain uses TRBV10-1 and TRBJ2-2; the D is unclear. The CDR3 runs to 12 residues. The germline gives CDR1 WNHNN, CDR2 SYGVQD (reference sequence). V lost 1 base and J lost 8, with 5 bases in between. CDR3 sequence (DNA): TGCGCCAGCAGTGAGTGGTCAGGGGAGCTGTTTTTT. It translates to CASSEWSGELFF.

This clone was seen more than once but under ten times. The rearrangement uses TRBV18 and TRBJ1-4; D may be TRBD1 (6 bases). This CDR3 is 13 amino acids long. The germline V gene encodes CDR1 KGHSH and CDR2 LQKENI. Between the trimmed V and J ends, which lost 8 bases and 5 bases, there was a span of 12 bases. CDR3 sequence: CASAQGPNEKLFF. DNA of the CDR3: TGTGCCAGCGCACAGGGCCCCAATGAAAAACTGTTTTTT.

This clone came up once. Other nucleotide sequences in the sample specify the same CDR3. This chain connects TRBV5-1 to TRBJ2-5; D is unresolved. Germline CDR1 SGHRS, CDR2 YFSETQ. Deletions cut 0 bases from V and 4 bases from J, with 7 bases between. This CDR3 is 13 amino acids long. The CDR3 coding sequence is TGCGCCAGCAGCTTGGAGGGCGGAGAGACCCAGTACTTC. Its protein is CASSLEGGETQYF.

The CDR3, as DNA: TGCGCCAGCAGCCCCCTCAGGGGGGCGTCAGATACGCAGTATTTT. Translation: CASSPLRGASDTQYF. This chain uses TRBV5-1 with TRBJ2-3, with D perhaps matching TRBD1 (7 bases). The CDR3 contains 15 residues. Germline CDR1 SGHRS, CDR2 YFSETQ. The ends were cut back, 4 bases at V and 4 bases at J, with 16 bases in the middle.

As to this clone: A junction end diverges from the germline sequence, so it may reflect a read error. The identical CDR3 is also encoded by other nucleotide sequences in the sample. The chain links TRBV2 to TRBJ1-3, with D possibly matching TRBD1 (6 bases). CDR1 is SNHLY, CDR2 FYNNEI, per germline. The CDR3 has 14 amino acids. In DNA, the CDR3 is TGCGCCAGCAGGGCGGACAGAACTGGAAACACCATATATTTT. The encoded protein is CASRADRTGNTIYF.

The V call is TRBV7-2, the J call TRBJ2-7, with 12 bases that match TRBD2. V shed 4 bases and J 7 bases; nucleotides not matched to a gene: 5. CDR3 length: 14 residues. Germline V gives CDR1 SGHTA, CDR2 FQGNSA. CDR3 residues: CASSSTSGRWEQYF. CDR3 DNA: TGTGCCAGCAGCTCGACTAGCGGGAGATGGGAGCAGTACTTC.